A single sample gave rise to the 18 T cell receptor beta chains below, sequenced in a study of T cells in localized non-small cell lung cancer. TCRdb's copy holds only in-frame clones and misses some; the assay was immunoSEQ multiplex PCR. Of about 30,000 clones listed, 90% to 95% are singletons. Specimen: peripheral blood, collected before any cancer treatment. These receptors all stem from a woman between 35 and 70 years old with stage I lung adenocarcinoma.

The J gene is TRBJ2-7, the V gene TRBV14; 9 nucleotides agree with TRBD1. The CDR3 is made up of 16 amino acids. J lost 1 base, V lost 3 bases, and 7 bases had no gene match. The germline V gene has CDR1 SGHDN and CDR2 FVKESK. This chain's CDR3 is CASSHRRDRESYEQYF. CDR3 coding DNA: TGTGCCAGCAGCCACCGTCGGGACAGGGAATCCTACGAGCAGTACTTC.

The chain carries TRBV28 and TRBJ1-4; tentative D call: TRBD1 (6 bases). Germline V gene lookup returns CDR1 MDHEN and CDR2 SYDVKM. V was cut by 7 bases and J by 8 bases, with 23 bases left in between. The length of the CDR3 is 16 residues. In DNA, the CDR3 is TGTGCCAGCACCCCCCAGATAGGGGGGGGGAGGGAAAAACTGTTTTTT. Translating it yields CASTPQIGGGREKLFF.

The chain combines TRBV28 with TRBJ2-7; a possible D gene is TRBD2 (5 bases). This CDR3 is built from 13 residues. Trimming took 2 bases from V and 4 from J, leaving 9 bases between them. The germline CDR1 and CDR2 sequences are MDHEN and SYDVKM. Here the CDR3 DNA reads TGTGCCAGCAGTTTAGCCGGAGGATACGAGCAGTACTTC. Protein product: CASSLAGGYEQYF. The full variable domain, its missing parts supplied by reference TRBV28 and TRBJ2-7, is DVKVTQSSRYLVKRTGEKVFLECVQDMDHENMFWYRQDPGLGLRLIYFSYDVKMKEKGDIPEGYSVSREKKERFSLILESASTNQTSMYLCASSLAGGYEQYFGPGTRLTVT.

Turning to this clone: An end of the junction differs from the germline gene, which may be a read error. This chain connects TRBV7-7 to TRBJ2-7; 10 nucleotides align to TRBD1. This CDR3 comprises 15 residues. Per germline, CDR1 SSHAT and CDR2 FNYEAQ (reference sequence). The CDR3 bases are TGTGCTAGCAGCGCGTGGACAGGGGGCTCCTACGAGCAGTACTTC. As protein: CASSAWTGGSYEQYF.

The chain couples TRBV7-3 to TRBJ2-7; D gene ambiguous. With 5 bases removed from V and 0 bases from J, the gap between germline ends came to 11 bases. The germline V gene has CDR1 SGHTA and CDR2 FQGTGA. The CDR3 is made up of 14 amino acids. Written as DNA, the CDR3 is TGTGCCAGCAGCCCACGGACCGTCTCCTACGAGCAGTACTTC. Residues: CASSPRTVSYEQYF.

The V call is TRBV27, the J call TRBJ1-2; 10 nucleotides agree with TRBD1. This CDR3 is built from 15 residues. The J segment lost 6 bases and the V segment lost 5 bases, leaving 9 bases of the junction unmatched. CDR1 and CDR2 (germline): MNHEY, SMNVEV (reference sequence). CDR3 protein: CASSRPGQGEDGYTF. CDR3 DNA: TGTGCCAGCAGTAGACCCGGACAGGGGGAGGATGGCTACACCTTC.

As concerns this clone: The junction does not match germline at one end; this may be a read error. The chain employs TRBV7-7 and TRBJ2-1; 12 bases are a match to TRBD2. CDR1 is SSHAT and CDR2 is FNYEAQ in the germline V gene (reference sequence). The CDR3 extends over 14 amino acids. CDR3 protein: CASSDRLAGDEQFF. For the CDR3, the DNA is TGTGCTAGCAGCGACCGACTAGCGGGAGATGAGCAGTTCTTC.

J is TRBJ1-2 and V is TRBV27, with D possibly matching TRBD1 (6 bases). V was trimmed by 5 bases and J by 7 bases, leaving 20 bases between them. The germline gives CDR1 MNHEY, CDR2 SMNVEV (reference sequence). This CDR3 region has 15 residues. The chain's CDR3 is CASSPNREVGSGYTF. The CDR3 DNA reads as TGTGCCAGCAGTCCGAACAGGGAGGTGGGAAGTGGCTACACCTTC.

The chain combines TRBV7-2 with TRBJ1-1; D may be TRBD1 (6 bases). Trimming pared 5 bases from V and 0 bases from J, leaving 19 bases between. CDR3 length: 17 residues. In germline, CDR1 is SGHTA, CDR2 FQGNSA. CDR3 nucleotide sequence: TGTGCCAGCAGCCCTCTGCTTCGGGACACCATGAACACTGAAGCTTTCTTT. Translating gives CASSPLLRDTMNTEAFF.

This clone was seen a single time. The gene calls are TRBV5-1 and TRBJ1-2; TRBD1 aligns across 10 bases. With V trimmed by 4 bases and J by 1 base, 10 bases remained unmatched. Germline CDR1 and CDR2: SGHRS and YFSETQ. The CDR3 covers 17 residues. In DNA form, the CDR3 reads TGCGCCAGCAGCAACAAGGGGACAGGGGCGGATAACTATGGCTACACCTTC. It yields the protein CASSNKGTGADNYGYTF.

The chain couples TRBV5-6 to TRBJ2-2, with 8 nucleotides matching TRBD2. J was trimmed by 4 bases and V by 5 bases; bases with no gene match: 10. This CDR3 contains 16 residues. CDR1 and CDR2 (germline): SGHDT, YYEEEE. CDR3 sequence: CASRDSRGGRTGELFF. For the CDR3, the DNA is TGTGCCAGCAGGGACTCTCGGGGGGGCCGCACCGGGGAGCTGTTTTTT. The full variable domain, with the rest looked up from reference TRBV5-6 and TRBJ2-2, is DAGVTQSPTHLIKTRGQQVTLRCSPKSGHDTVSWYQQALGQGPQFIFQYYEEEERQRGNFPDRFSGHQFPNYSSELNVNALLLGDSALYLCASRDSRGGRTGELFFGEGSRLTVL.

The V call is TRBV6-5, the J call TRBJ1-2; no definite D call. Germline V gene sequence: CDR1 MNHEY, CDR2 SVGAGI. V was trimmed by 5 bases and J by 1 base, leaving 11 bases between them. The CDR3 is 14 amino acids. The CDR3 sequence: CASSDRERNYGYTF. The CDR3 DNA sequence: TGTGCCAGCAGTGATCGGGAGCGTAACTATGGCTACACCTTC.

This chain joins TRBV5-6 and TRBJ2-6; 7 nucleotides agree with TRBD1. V lost 2 bases to trimming and J lost 0 bases; unmatched junction nucleotides: 5. CDR1 and CDR2 (germline): SGHDT, YYEEEE. CDR3 size: 17 residues. The CDR3 coding sequence is TGTGCCAGCAGCTTTGACAGGGTGACCTCTGGGGCCAACGTCCTGACTTTC. Translated, it gives CASSFDRVTSGANVLTF.

The gene calls are TRBV19 and TRBJ2-7; D remains unclear. The germline V gene has CDR1 LNHDA and CDR2 SQIVND (reference sequence). Trimming left V 3 bases short and J 2 bases short, with 14 bases between. The CDR3 is 15 amino acids. CDR3 sequence reads: CASSMERVRPYEQYF. DNA of the CDR3: TGTGCCAGTAGTATGGAAAGGGTACGGCCCTACGAGCAGTACTTC.

The V gene is TRBV5-4, the J gene TRBJ1-3; D is ambiguous. CDR1 is SGHNT, CDR2 YYREEE, per germline (reference sequence). This CDR3 comprises 15 residues. The V gene lost 4 bases and the J gene lost 0 bases, with 11 bases spanning the gap. CDR3 loop: CASSPASYSGNTIYF. The CDR3 region has the DNA TGTGCCAGCAGCCCCGCCAGCTACTCTGGAAACACCATATATTTT.

The chain uses TRBV28 and TRBJ1-3; D not resolved. V gave up 2 bases and J gave up 3 bases, with 14 bases separating them. The CDR3 runs to 16 residues. Germline V lookup: CDR1 MDHEN, CDR2 SYDVKM. The CDR3 nucleotides are TGTGCCAGCAGTTTAGGAGGGAGTTTCTTTGGAAACACCATATATTTT. It yields the protein CASSLGGSFFGNTIYF.

This chain links TRBV7-9 with TRBJ1-4; the match to TRBD1 covers 9 bases. This CDR3 comprises 15 residues. Germline CDR1 and CDR2: SEHNR and FQNEAQ (reference sequence). After removal of 5 bases from V and 7 bases from J, the junction contained 8 bases not matched to a gene. The CDR3 here is CASSLGTGTSEKLFF. The CDR3 bases are TGTGCCAGCAGCCTTGGGACAGGGACCAGTGAAAAACTGTTTTTT.

The rearrangement uses TRBV11-2 and TRBJ2-7; 7 nucleotides match TRBD2. In germline, CDR1 is SGHAT, CDR2 FQNNGV. J lost 2 bases, V lost 1 base, and 14 bases had no gene match. The CDR3 is 18 residues long. The CDR3, as DNA: TGTGCCAGCAGCTTAGTACTCCCAGGGCGGGGGTTAACCTACGAGCAGTACTTC. This encodes CASSLVLPGRGLTYEQYF.